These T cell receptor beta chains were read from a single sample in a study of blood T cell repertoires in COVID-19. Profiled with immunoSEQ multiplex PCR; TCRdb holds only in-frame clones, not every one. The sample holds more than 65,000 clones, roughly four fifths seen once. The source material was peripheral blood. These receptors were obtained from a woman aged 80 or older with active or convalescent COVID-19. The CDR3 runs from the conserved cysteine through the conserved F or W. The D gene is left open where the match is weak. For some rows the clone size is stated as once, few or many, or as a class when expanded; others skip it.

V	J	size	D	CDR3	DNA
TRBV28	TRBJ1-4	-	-	CASSYPGALGEKLFF	TGTGCCAGCAGCTACCCAGGGGCTCTGGGCGAAAAACTGTTTTTT
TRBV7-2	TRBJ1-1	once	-	CASNSRGIAEAFF	TGTGCCAGCAACAGCCGCGGGATCGCTGAAGCTTTCTTT
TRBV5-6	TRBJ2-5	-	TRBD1	CASRNDRDGTQYF	TGTGCCAGCAGGAACGACAGGGACGGGACCCAGTACTTC
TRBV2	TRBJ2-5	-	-	CASSRQGRGETQYF	TGTGCCAGCAGTCGTCAGGGGCGAGGGGAGACCCAGTACTTC
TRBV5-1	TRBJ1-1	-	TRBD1	CASTAGGGQNTEAFF	TGCGCCAGCACGGCAGGGGGCGGTCAAAACACTGAAGCTTTCTTT
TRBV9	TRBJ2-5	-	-	CASSVGQLGSPETQYF	TGTGCCAGCAGCGTAGGCCAGCTAGGTTCCCCAGAGACCCAGTACTTC
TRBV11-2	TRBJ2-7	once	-	CASSLGAGAYEQYF	TGTGCCAGCAGCTTAGGGGCAGGGGCCTACGAGCAGTACTTC
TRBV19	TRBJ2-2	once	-	CASSISQGGELFF	TGTGCCAGTAGTATCAGCCAGGGCGGGGAGCTGTTTTTT
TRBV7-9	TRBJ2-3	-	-	CASSLGGGGDGTDTQYF	TGTGCCAGCAGCTTAGGGGGCGGCGGGGACGGGACAGATACGCAGTATTTT
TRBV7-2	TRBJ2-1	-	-	CASSLVLPSSYNEQFF	TGTGCCAGCAGCTTAGTGCTACCTAGCTCCTACAATGAGCAGTTCTTC
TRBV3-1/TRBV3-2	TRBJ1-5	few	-	CASSYSSTAGNQPQHF	TGTGCCAGCAGCTACTCCTCGACAGCCGGCAATCAGCCCCAGCATTTT
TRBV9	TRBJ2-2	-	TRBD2	CASSPGWLAGGRTGELFF	TGTGCCAGCAGCCCTGGTTGGCTAGCGGGGGGACGCACCGGGGAGCTGTTTTTT
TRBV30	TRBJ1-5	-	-	CAWSVRGPQPQHF	TGTGCCTGGAGTGTACGTGGGCCTCAGCCCCAGCATTTT
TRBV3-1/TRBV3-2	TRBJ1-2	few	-	CASSQEDQGYGYTF	TGTGCCAGCAGCCAAGAAGACCAGGGCTATGGCTACACCTTC
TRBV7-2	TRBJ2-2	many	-	CASSTDGWQVDTGELFF	TGTGCCAGCAGCACAGACGGCTGGCAGGTCGACACCGGGGAGCTGTTTTTT
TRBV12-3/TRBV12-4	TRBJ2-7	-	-	CASSWTRSYEQYF	TGTGCCAGCAGTTGGACTCGGTCCTACGAGCAGTACTTC
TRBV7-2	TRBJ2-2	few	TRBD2	CASSAELAGEGTGELFF	TGTGCCAGCAGCGCGGAGCTAGCGGGGGAAGGGACCGGGGAGCTGTTTTTT
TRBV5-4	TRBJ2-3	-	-	CASSLGLGGGPDTQYF	TGTGCCAGCAGCTTGGGTTTAGGGGGGGGCCCAGATACGCAGTATTTT
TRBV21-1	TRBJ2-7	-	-	CASGGGTGGGYEQYF	TGTGCCAGCGGAGGGGGTACAGGGGGCGGCTACGAGCAGTACTTC
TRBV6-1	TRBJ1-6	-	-	CASSVIGQIFSYNSPLHF	TGTGCCAGCAGTGTAATTGGACAGATCTTCTCCTATAATTCACCCCTCCACTTT
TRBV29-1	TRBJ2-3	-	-	CSGEDSRTDTQYF	TGCAGCGGCGAGGACAGCCGCACAGATACGCAGTATTTT
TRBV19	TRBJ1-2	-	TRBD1	CAGRDSLYGYTF	TGTGCCGGCCGGGACAGCCTCTATGGCTACACCTTC
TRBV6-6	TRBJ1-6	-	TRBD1	CASSRTGVEPLHF	TGTGCCAGCAGTCGAACAGGGGTTGAACCCCTCCACTTT
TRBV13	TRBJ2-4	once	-	CASSQVGSGAKNIQYF	TGTGCCAGCAGCCAGGTGGGGAGTGGAGCCAAAAACATTCAGTACTTC
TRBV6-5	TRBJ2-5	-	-	CASAHEVGETQYF	TGTGCCAGCGCCCACGAGGTTGGGGAGACCCAGTACTTC
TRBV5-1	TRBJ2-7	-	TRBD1	CASSLTGAEQYF	TGCGCCAGCAGCTTGACAGGGGCCGAGCAGTACTTC
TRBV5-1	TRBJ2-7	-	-	CASSPPGVTHEQYF	TGCGCCAGCAGCCCCCCGGGGGTCACACACGAGCAGTACTTC
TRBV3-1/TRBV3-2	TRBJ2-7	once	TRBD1	CASSPGTGYEQYF	TGTGCCAGCAGCCCTGGGACAGGCTACGAGCAGTACTTC
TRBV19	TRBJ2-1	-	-	CASSIGGQNEQFF	TGTGCCAGTAGTATAGGAGGACAGAATGAGCAGTTCTTC
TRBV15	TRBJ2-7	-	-	CATSRDLASTYEQYF	TGTGCCACCAGCAGAGATTTAGCCTCCACCTACGAGCAGTACTTC
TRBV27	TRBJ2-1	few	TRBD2	CASSQGLASSYNEQFF	TGTGCCAGCAGTCAGGGACTAGCGAGCTCCTACAATGAGCAGTTCTTC
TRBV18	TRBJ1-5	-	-	CASSPQGGTPRDQPQHF	TGTGCCAGCTCACCACAGGGCGGAACGCCGCGGGATCAGCCCCAGCATTTT
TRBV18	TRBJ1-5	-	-	CASSPAQGSANQPQHF	TGTGCCAGCTCACCAGCTCAGGGGTCAGCCAATCAGCCCCAGCATTTT